The 23 T cell receptor beta chains given below trace back to one sample, sequenced in a study of blood T cell repertoires in COVID-19. The protocol was immunoSEQ multiplex PCR, while the TCRdb copy is restricted to in-frame clones and leaves out a portion. The sample has roughly 260,000 clones; 85% to 90% are singletons. The sample taken for sequencing was peripheral blood. The receptors were gathered from a woman younger than 45 with COVID-19, enrolled during active disease.

The V call is TRBV5-4, the J call TRBJ2-5; 9 bases are shared with TRBD1. The germline CDR1 and CDR2 sequences are SGHNT and YYREEE (reference sequence). V lost 3 bases and J lost 2; bases outside the gene matches: 8. The CDR3 loop spans 16 amino acids. This CDR3 reads CASSWEPGQGQETQYF. The CDR3 nucleotides are TGTGCCAGCAGCTGGGAGCCGGGACAGGGTCAAGAGACCCAGTACTTC.

The J gene is TRBJ2-5, the V gene TRBV24-1; TRBD1 might be the D (6 bases). V shed 1 base and J shed 2 bases, with 10 bases lying between them. This CDR3 contains 15 residues. The germline gives CDR1 KGHDR, CDR2 SFDVKD. The CDR3 is CATSDLGGAQETQYF. CDR3 bases: TGTGCCACCAGTGATTTAGGGGGAGCTCAAGAGACCCAGTACTTC.

This clone is a singleton in its sample. The rearrangement links TRBV3-1 (or the pseudogene TRBV3-2) to TRBJ2-5; 8 bases line up with TRBD2. Trimming took 1 base from V and 1 from J; bases not matched to a gene: 11. The CDR3 length is 18 residues. Per the germline V gene, CDR1 is LGHDT and CDR2 is YNNKEL (reference sequence). CDR3: CASSQGPLAGPVQETQYF. The CDR3 nucleotides are TGTGCCAGCAGCCAAGGACCGCTAGCGGGTCCCGTCCAAGAGACCCAGTACTTC.

This clone is a singleton in its sample. The chain uses TRBV2 and TRBJ2-2; possible D gene TRBD2, 6 bases. Germline CDR1 is SNHLY and CDR2 is FYNNEI. The CDR3 is made up of 12 amino acids. V was shortened by 8 bases and J by 3 bases, with 7 bases between the two germline ends. The CDR3 sequence is CASRDYTGELFF. CDR3 sequence (DNA): TGTGCCAGCCGGGACTACACCGGGGAGCTGTTTTTT.

This chain links TRBV6-5 with TRBJ2-7; D remains ambiguous. CDR1 is MNHEY and CDR2 is SVGAGI in the germline V gene. The CDR3 is 13 amino acids. Trimming shortened V by 0 bases and J by 6 bases, and 9 bases separated the two germline ends. CDR3 DNA sequence: TGTGCCAGCAGTTACTCGGGCGAGACCGAGCAGTACTTC. Encoded protein: CASSYSGETEQYF.

The V call is TRBV7-9, the J call TRBJ2-1, with TRBD2 identical over 9 bases. This CDR3 is 14 amino acids long. Germline trimming cut 5 bases from V and 5 bases from J; bases unmatched to any gene: 4. Germline assignment: CDR1 SEHNR and CDR2 FQNEAQ (reference sequence). The CDR3 region is CASSPTSGNNEQFF. The CDR3 nucleotides read TGTGCCAGCAGCCCGACTAGCGGAAACAATGAGCAGTTCTTC.

The chain uses TRBV6-5 and TRBJ1-5; D gene uncertain. There are 13 residues in the CDR3. Trimming stripped 8 bases from V and 0 bases from J, with 8 bases between. Germline V gives CDR1 MNHEY, CDR2 SVGAGI. CDR3 protein: CASRGYSNQPQHF. Here the CDR3 DNA reads TGTGCCAGCCGGGGTTATAGCAATCAGCCCCAGCATTTT.

The chain has TRBV19 and TRBJ2-3, with 9 bases matching TRBD2. CDR1 and CDR2 (germline): LNHDA, SQIVND (reference sequence). The ends lost 6 bases at V and 3 bases at J; junction bases unmatched: 4. This CDR3 region has 14 residues. The CDR3 region is CASRGLAGTDTQYF. CDR3 DNA sequence: TGTGCCAGTAGGGGGCTAGCGGGGACAGATACGCAGTATTTT.

The chain has TRBV6-2 or TRBV6-3 and TRBJ2-2; TRBD2 agrees at 10 bases. The J segment lost 7 bases and the V segment lost 4 bases, leaving 21 bases of the junction unmatched. The CDR3 has 20 residues. The germline gives CDR1 MNHEY, CDR2 SVGEGT. The CDR3 spells CASSSYLRREREGRNGELFF. In nucleotides, the CDR3 is TGTGCCAGCAGTTCTTACCTCAGAAGAGAGCGGGAGGGCCGAAACGGGGAGCTGTTTTTT.

This clone turned up a few times. The chain has TRBV27 and TRBJ1-5; tentative D call: TRBD1 (6 bases). The CDR3 is 13 amino acids. The germline gives CDR1 MNHEY, CDR2 SMNVEV (reference sequence). The V gene lost 3 bases and the J gene lost 8 bases, with 11 bases spanning the gap. Here the CDR3 reads CASSFTGLEPQHF. The DNA of the CDR3 is TGTGCCAGCAGTTTTACAGGGCTGGAGCCCCAGCATTTT.

The rearrangement joins TRBV14 to TRBJ2-7; 13 nucleotides align to TRBD2. The CDR3 consists of 17 residues. Unmatched junction bases numbered 7, after V lost 1 base and J lost 4 bases. Germline CDR1 SGHDN, CDR2 FVKESK. The CDR3 DNA sequence: TGTGCCAGCAGCCAAGGCGCGGGACTAGCGGGATTATACGAGCAGTACTTC. Amino acids: CASSQGAGLAGLYEQYF.

This clone was seen more than once but under ten times. The CDR3 DNA follows: TGCAGTGCTAACAGGGTGTCTGAAGCTTTCTTT. Its translation: CSANRVSEAFF. This chain links TRBV20-1 with TRBJ1-1, with D possibly TRBD1 on 6 matching bases. The length of the CDR3 is 11 residues. With 4 bases removed from V and 6 bases from J, the gap between germline ends came to 9 bases. Germline lookup yields CDR1 DFQATT and CDR2 SNEGSKA (reference sequence).

The chain employs TRBV4-1 and TRBJ2-1; no clear D. Germline V gene sequence: CDR1 MGHRA, CDR2 YSYEKL. The CDR3 is 12 amino acids. V lost 2 bases, J lost 7 bases, and 6 bases lay in between. The CDR3 spells CASSQSLNEQFF. CDR3 in DNA: TGCGCCAGCAGCCAATCTTTGAATGAGCAGTTCTTC.

As regards this clone: Different DNA sequences within this sample yield the same CDR3. This sequence joins TRBV19 and TRBJ2-1; 12 positions agree with TRBD2. The V gene end was trimmed by 4 bases and the J gene end by 9 bases; junction bases not matched to a gene: 10. Looked up from germline, CDR1 is LNHDA and CDR2 is SQIVND (reference sequence). The CDR3 sequence is 16 residues long. CDR3 amino acids: CASSSTAASGRGEQFF. For the CDR3, the DNA is TGTGCCAGTAGTAGCACCGCTGCTAGCGGGAGGGGTGAGCAGTTCTTC.

V usage is TRBV19 and J usage is TRBJ2-3; TRBD1 matches 10 bases. Germline CDR1 is LNHDA and CDR2 is SQIVND (reference sequence). This CDR3 is built from 15 residues. The trim removed 6 bases at V and 4 bases at J, leaving 7 bases unmatched. CDR3 residues: CASRSGTGVSDTQYF. CDR3 DNA sequence: TGTGCCAGTAGATCCGGGACAGGGGTTTCAGATACGCAGTATTTT.

The chain links TRBV9 to TRBJ2-7; 8 positions agree with TRBD2. The CDR3 is made up of 14 amino acids. The germline gives CDR1 SGDLS, CDR2 YYNGEE. The V segment lost 3 bases and the J segment 6 bases; nucleotides outside the gene matches: 8. CDR3 DNA: TGTGCCAGCAGCGCGGGACTAGTTGGGCTCGAGCAGTACTTC. Translation: CASSAGLVGLEQYF.

On this clone: An end of the junction does not agree with germline; a read error may underlie this. This rearrangement joins TRBV7-7 to TRBJ2-5; 7 bases are a match to TRBD1. This CDR3 spans 14 amino acids. Germline V gene data show CDR1 as SSHAT and CDR2 as FNYEAQ (reference sequence). The CDR3 DNA reads TGTGCTAGCAGCGCCGACAGGGTTCGGGAGACCCAGTACTTC. Amino acid sequence: CASSADRVRETQYF. The full variable domain, completed using reference TRBV7-7 and TRBJ2-5, is GAGVSQSPRYKVTKRGQDVTLRCDPISSHATLYWYQQALGQGPEFLTYFNYEAQPDKSGLPSDRFSAERPEGSISTLTIQRTEQRDSAMYRCASSADRVRETQYFGPGTRLLVL.

The V gene is TRBV27, the J gene TRBJ2-3, with 7 bases lining up with TRBD2. Germline-derived CDR1 and CDR2 are MNHEY and SMNVEV (reference sequence). CDR3 length: 16 amino acids. V shed 4 bases and J 1 base; nucleotides not matched to a gene: 8. The CDR3 region has the DNA TGTGCCAGCAGTTGGACTAGGAGCGCCCGCACAGATACGCAGTATTTT. Translating it yields CASSWTRSARTDTQYF.

The chain combines TRBV27 with TRBJ2-5; the match to TRBD2 covers 8 bases. Germline CDR1 and CDR2: MNHEY and SMNVEV (reference sequence). With 3 bases clipped from V and 4 bases from J, the junction kept 4 bases outside the gene matches. The CDR3 runs 14 residues. CDR3 bases: TGTGCCAGCAGTTTTGACCTAGCGGGAGAGACCCAGTACTTC. Its translation: CASSFDLAGETQYF.

The V gene is TRBV19, the J gene TRBJ2-6; tentatively, D is TRBD1 (6 bases). V dropped 10 bases and J dropped 0 bases, with 10 bases sitting between them. CDR3 length: 14 amino acids. Germline CDR1 reads LNHDA; CDR2 reads SQIVND (reference sequence). The CDR3 region has the DNA TGTGCCACCCGAGGGGGCTCTGGGGCCAACGTCCTGACTTTC. This sequence encodes CATRGGSGANVLTF.

This clone was recorded only once. The rearrangement links TRBV28 to TRBJ2-7; TRBD1 matches 8 bases. Germline CDR1 reads MDHEN; CDR2 reads SYDVKM. J gave up 5 bases and V 7 bases, and 10 bases lay outside the gene matches. The CDR3 extends over 14 amino acids. The CDR3: CASTLKDRVNEQYF. DNA of the CDR3: TGTGCCAGCACCCTTAAGGACAGGGTAAACGAGCAGTACTTC.

V and J are TRBV7-8 and TRBJ2-7, with a possible D match to TRBD2 (5 bases). The V and J ends lost 1 base and 6 bases respectively, with 16 bases between them. Germline values: CDR1 SGHVS, CDR2 FQNEAQ. The CDR3 runs 15 residues. Here the CDR3 DNA reads TGTGCCAGCAGCTTAGGGCCGGAATCTAGCCGCGAGCAGTACTTC. Translated, it gives CASSLGPESSREQYF.

The chain couples TRBV7-3 to TRBJ2-1, with 9 positions matching TRBD2. Germline assignment: CDR1 SGHTA and CDR2 FQGTGA. J gave up 11 bases and V 5 bases, and 10 bases lay outside the gene matches. The CDR3 contains 14 residues. DNA for the CDR3: TGTGCCAGCAGCCCGCAAGGTCTAGCGGGGCAGCAGTTCTTC. Encoded protein: CASSPQGLAGQQFF.